These T cell receptor beta chains were read from a single sample in a study of OX40 agonist ivuxolimab in advanced cancers. Only in-frame clones appear in the TCRdb table, and some are missing; sequencing was by immunoSEQ multiplex PCR. The data contain 21,000 or so clones, around 78% of them seen just once; the ten biggest clones take up over 15%. Sequencing was performed on CD4+ or CD8+ T cells sorted from blood, taken in a trial of the OX40 agonist ivuxolimab. These receptors all come from an adult with an advanced solid tumor such as melanoma, head and neck, liver or kidney cancer. Both conserved end residues are part of each CDR3. The order of the fields is J gene, clone size, D gene, V gene, CDR3 DNA, CDR3 protein. The D gene is left open where the match is weak. Some rows have no size entry. The others give once, few or many, or a class for an expanded clone.

j_gene: TRBJ1-2
abundance: -
d_gene: TRBD1
v_gene: TRBV7-2
CDR3nt: TGTGCCAGCAGCCGAGTTATTACGGGCCCAGGGGGCGGTGGCTACACCTTC
CDR3aa: CASSRVITGPGGGGYTF

j_gene: TRBJ1-5
abundance: -
d_gene: TRBD1
v_gene: TRBV5-6
CDR3nt: TGTGCCAGCAGTTCCATTCGACAGGGGGCTACTCAGCCCCAGCATTTT
CDR3aa: CASSSIRQGATQPQHF

j_gene: TRBJ1-5
abundance: few
d_gene: -
v_gene: TRBV5-8
CDR3nt: TGTGCCAGCAGCCAAGAACAGGCAGCTAGCAATCAGCCCCAGCATTTT
CDR3aa: CASSQEQAASNQPQHF

j_gene: TRBJ1-1
abundance: -
d_gene: -
v_gene: TRBV6-5
CDR3nt: TGTGCCAGCAGTTACGCAGCCGGGACCTCGAACACTGAAGCTTTCTTT
CDR3aa: CASSYAAGTSNTEAFF

j_gene: TRBJ2-7
abundance: -
d_gene: -
v_gene: TRBV28
CDR3nt: TGTGCCAGCAGGGAGGGGGGGACAGGCACCTACGAGCAGTACTTC
CDR3aa: CASREGGTGTYEQYF

j_gene: TRBJ2-7
abundance: -
d_gene: TRBD2
v_gene: TRBV5-1
CDR3nt: TGTGCCAGCGGTCCTAGCGGGGGTGTGTACGAGCAGTACTTC
CDR3aa: CASGPSGGVYEQYF

j_gene: TRBJ2-2
abundance: -
d_gene: -
v_gene: TRBV6-5
CDR3nt: TGTGCCAGCAGTTACTCGTTCCGGACCGGGGAGCTGTTTTTT
CDR3aa: CASSYSFRTGELFF

j_gene: TRBJ1-2
abundance: -
d_gene: TRBD1
v_gene: TRBV30
CDR3nt: TGTGCCTGGAGTGACAGGGGGCATGGCTATGGCTACACCTTC
CDR3aa: CAWSDRGHGYGYTF

j_gene: TRBJ1-3
abundance: -
d_gene: -
v_gene: TRBV7-6
CDR3nt: TGTGCCAGCAGCTTAGGTGATGGGGCTGGAAACACCATATATTTT
CDR3aa: CASSLGDGAGNTIYF

j_gene: TRBJ2-5
abundance: -
d_gene: -
v_gene: TRBV4-2
CDR3nt: TGTGCCAGCAGCTTGAATTGGGGAGCCAGGGAGACCCAGTACTTC
CDR3aa: CASSLNWGARETQYF

j_gene: TRBJ2-7
abundance: few
d_gene: TRBD2
v_gene: TRBV4-1
CDR3nt: TGTGCCAGCAGCCAAAAGTTCAGCGGGGAGGGTTACGAGCAGTACTTC
CDR3aa: CASSQKFSGEGYEQYF

j_gene: TRBJ2-5
abundance: -
d_gene: -
v_gene: TRBV6-5
CDR3nt: TGTGCCAGCAGTGCCACTCAAGAGACCCAGTACTTC
CDR3aa: CASSATQETQYF

j_gene: TRBJ2-3
abundance: -
d_gene: -
v_gene: TRBV7-3
CDR3nt: TGTGCCAGCAGCTTATCGCGAGGCACAGATACGCAGTATTTT
CDR3aa: CASSLSRGTDTQYF

j_gene: TRBJ1-1
abundance: -
d_gene: -
v_gene: TRBV7-2
CDR3nt: TGTGCCAGCAGCTTAGCGCACACGGAGAACACTGAAGCTTTCTTT
CDR3aa: CASSLAHTENTEAFF

j_gene: TRBJ1-1
abundance: -
d_gene: -
v_gene: TRBV5-6
CDR3nt: TGTGCCAGCAGCTTTTCCCCGGGCACTAACACTGAAGCTTTCTTT
CDR3aa: CASSFSPGTNTEAFF

j_gene: TRBJ1-1
abundance: -
d_gene: TRBD1
v_gene: TRBV2
CDR3nt: TGTGCCAGCAGGCAGGACAGCCAGGGGGTGGCTTTCTTT
CDR3aa: CASRQDSQGVAFF

j_gene: TRBJ1-1
abundance: medium-sized
d_gene: -
v_gene: TRBV14
CDR3nt: TGTGCCAGCAGCCAAGCAGGGTCGCACACTGAAGCTTTCTTT
CDR3aa: CASSQAGSHTEAFF

j_gene: TRBJ1-1
abundance: -
d_gene: TRBD1
v_gene: TRBV18
CDR3nt: TGTGCCAGCTCACCCCGTGACAGGGGGCTGAACACTGAAGCTTTCTTT
CDR3aa: CASSPRDRGLNTEAFF

j_gene: TRBJ1-1
abundance: few
d_gene: -
v_gene: TRBV29-1
CDR3nt: TGCAGCGTTGAAGATCCAGGGAAGGCTTTCTTT
CDR3aa: CSVEDPGKAFF

j_gene: TRBJ2-1
abundance: -
d_gene: -
v_gene: TRBV20-1
CDR3nt: TGCAGTGCTAGTTACAATGAGCAGTTCTTC
CDR3aa: CSASYNEQFF

j_gene: TRBJ2-3
abundance: -
d_gene: -
v_gene: TRBV6-6
CDR3nt: TGTGCCAGCAGTTACTTGACTGATACGCAGTATTTT
CDR3aa: CASSYLTDTQYF

j_gene: TRBJ1-2
abundance: -
d_gene: -
v_gene: TRBV19
CDR3nt: TGTGCCAGCCCTAGGGGGGGCTTGGACTATGGCTACACCTTC
CDR3aa: CASPRGGLDYGYTF

j_gene: TRBJ1-1
abundance: -
d_gene: -
v_gene: TRBV7-2
CDR3nt: TGTGCCAGCAGCTTAGTATGGGTAAAGAACACTGAAGCTTTCTTT
CDR3aa: CASSLVWVKNTEAFF

j_gene: TRBJ1-5
abundance: few
d_gene: -
v_gene: TRBV6-5
CDR3nt: TGTGCCAGCAGTGAAGGTCCAGGACAGCCCCAGCATTTT
CDR3aa: CASSEGPGQPQHF

j_gene: TRBJ2-5
abundance: few
d_gene: -
v_gene: TRBV13
CDR3nt: TGTGCCAGCAGCTTAGGGAACGCCATCCGACAAGAGACCCAGTACTTC
CDR3aa: CASSLGNAIRQETQYF

j_gene: TRBJ2-7
abundance: -
d_gene: -
v_gene: TRBV7-2
CDR3nt: TGTGCCAGCAGCCGCCGGAGGGGTAGCGAGCAGTACTTC
CDR3aa: CASSRRRGSEQYF

j_gene: TRBJ1-2
abundance: -
d_gene: TRBD1
v_gene: TRBV5-4
CDR3nt: TGTGCCAGCAGCTTTTCAGCAGGGGGCTATGGCTACACCTTC
CDR3aa: CASSFSAGGYGYTF

j_gene: TRBJ1-1
abundance: -
d_gene: TRBD1
v_gene: TRBV11-3
CDR3nt: TGTGCCAGCAGCAGAGACTCTTCAGGGGGCACTGAAGCTTTCTTT
CDR3aa: CASSRDSSGGTEAFF

j_gene: TRBJ1-1
abundance: -
d_gene: -
v_gene: TRBV7-9
CDR3nt: TGTGCCAGCAGCTTAGCGGGGGGGGCTGCTGAAGCTTTCTTT
CDR3aa: CASSLAGGAAEAFF

j_gene: TRBJ2-1
abundance: -
d_gene: -
v_gene: TRBV6-1
CDR3nt: TGTGCCAGCATGCAGAGGTCAGAGAATGAGCAGTTCTTC
CDR3aa: CASMQRSENEQFF

j_gene: TRBJ1-2
abundance: -
d_gene: -
v_gene: TRBV9
CDR3nt: TGTGCCAGCAGCCCTATCCATGCCTATGGCTACACCTTC
CDR3aa: CASSPIHAYGYTF

j_gene: TRBJ2-7
abundance: once
d_gene: -
v_gene: TRBV4-1
CDR3nt: TGCGCCAGCAGCCAAGCTCGGGGGTCCTACGAGCAGTACTTC
CDR3aa: CASSQARGSYEQYF

j_gene: TRBJ2-7
abundance: -
d_gene: -
v_gene: TRBV28
CDR3nt: TGTGCCAGCAGGCGGGCCGAGCAGTACTTC
CDR3aa: CASRRAEQYF

j_gene: TRBJ2-3
abundance: -
d_gene: -
v_gene: TRBV18
CDR3nt: TGTGCCAGCTCACCAACCGGGACCGTGCAGTATTTT
CDR3aa: CASSPTGTVQYF

j_gene: TRBJ1-1
abundance: once
d_gene: -
v_gene: TRBV10-3
CDR3nt: TGTGCCCATGCTGGCGGACCCCGGGAAGCTTTCTTT
CDR3aa: CAHAGGPREAFF

j_gene: TRBJ1-6
abundance: -
d_gene: -
v_gene: TRBV4-2
CDR3nt: TGTGCCAGCAGCCAAGAGGGGGAGAATTCACCCCTCCACTTT
CDR3aa: CASSQEGENSPLHF

j_gene: TRBJ1-6
abundance: -
d_gene: TRBD1
v_gene: TRBV6-6
CDR3nt: TGTGCCAGCAGGTTAAACAGACAGGGTTCACCCCTCCACTTT
CDR3aa: CASRLNRQGSPLHF

j_gene: TRBJ2-5
abundance: -
d_gene: TRBD2
v_gene: TRBV13
CDR3nt: TGTGCCAGCAGTTACTCGGGGGGCCAAGAGACCCAGTACTTC
CDR3aa: CASSYSGGQETQYF

j_gene: TRBJ2-7
abundance: -
d_gene: TRBD1
v_gene: TRBV19
CDR3nt: TGTGCCAGTAGAAGAAGGGACAGTTCCTACGAGCAGTACTTC
CDR3aa: CASRRRDSSYEQYF

j_gene: TRBJ2-1
abundance: -
d_gene: -
v_gene: TRBV7-9
CDR3nt: TGTGCCCCTCCCTTCAGCTCCTACAATGAGCAGTTCTTC
CDR3aa: CAPPFSSYNEQFF

j_gene: TRBJ1-6
abundance: few
d_gene: TRBD1
v_gene: TRBV6-6
CDR3nt: TGTGCCAGCAGGACAGGGAAGTCCTATAATTCACCCCTCCACTTT
CDR3aa: CASRTGKSYNSPLHF

j_gene: TRBJ2-7
abundance: -
d_gene: TRBD2
v_gene: TRBV11-3
CDR3nt: TGTGCCAGCAGCGAAGGTGGCGGGGGGCTCAACGAGCAGTACTTC
CDR3aa: CASSEGGGGLNEQYF

j_gene: TRBJ2-2
abundance: -
d_gene: -
v_gene: TRBV19
CDR3nt: TGTGCCAGTATAACACAGGGGAACACCGGGGAGCTGTTTTTT
CDR3aa: CASITQGNTGELFF

j_gene: TRBJ1-2
abundance: few
d_gene: TRBD1
v_gene: TRBV5-4
CDR3nt: TGTGCCAGCAGCCATTTAACAGGGGGCTTGGGCTACACCTTC
CDR3aa: CASSHLTGGLGYTF

j_gene: TRBJ1-2
abundance: -
d_gene: TRBD1
v_gene: TRBV19
CDR3nt: TGTGCCAGTAGACAGGGGCGCGACGGCTATGGCTACACCTTC
CDR3aa: CASRQGRDGYGYTF

j_gene: TRBJ2-7
abundance: -
d_gene: TRBD2
v_gene: TRBV4-2
CDR3nt: TGTGCCAGCAGCTTAGTGGGAGGGGCCCTCGAGCAGTACTTC
CDR3aa: CASSLVGGALEQYF

j_gene: TRBJ1-1
abundance: few
d_gene: -
v_gene: TRBV19
CDR3nt: TGTGCCAGTAGTATGGGGCAGCTGAACACTGAAGCTTTCTTT
CDR3aa: CASSMGQLNTEAFF

j_gene: TRBJ2-1
abundance: -
d_gene: TRBD1
v_gene: TRBV29-1
CDR3nt: TGCAGCGTTGAAAAGTATGGACAGGGTGGGAATGAGCAGTTCTTC
CDR3aa: CSVEKYGQGGNEQFF

j_gene: TRBJ1-4
abundance: once
d_gene: -
v_gene: TRBV19
CDR3nt: TGTGCCAGTAGTATAGGGTGGGGCAATGAAAAACTGTTTTTT
CDR3aa: CASSIGWGNEKLFF

j_gene: TRBJ2-7
abundance: -
d_gene: -
v_gene: TRBV11-2
CDR3nt: TGTGCCAGCAGCTTAGTTGGCGACTACGAGCAGTACTTC
CDR3aa: CASSLVGDYEQYF